There are many counts of the clone carrying this T cell receptor (beta chain). The antigen is undetermined. Sequencing libraries made from TCR beta cDNA carried unique molecular identifiers. From the PCR reads, TCRdb called clonotypes with MiXCR, one entry per CDR3 protein. The sample has roughly 600,000 distinct CDR3 sequences; about 40% are singletons. These data come from a study of post-analysis software for immune sequencing data. Broader study findings: Controls had lower frequencies than patients of about 5 TRBV segments, which included TRBV5-6, TRBV5-1 and TRBV20-1. When the samples were clustered directly with F measure, those that had been prepared in the same batch showed strong co-clustering. Diversity measured as normalized Chao1 was significantly lower in multiple sclerosis patients than in controls.

V shed 5 bases and J shed 1 base, with 8 bases lying between them. CDR3 size: 13 residues. Germline V gene lookup returns CDR1 SGHVS and CDR2 FQNEAQ. This TCR derives from a girl aged 5-17 years with multiple sclerosis. The chain is built from TRBV7-8 and TRBJ2-5, with TRBD1 as a possible D gene (6 bases). The sequenced material came from blood. CDR3 in DNA: TGTGCCAGCAGCACAGGGCTCCAAGAGACCCAGTACTTC. As protein: CASSTGLQETQYF.